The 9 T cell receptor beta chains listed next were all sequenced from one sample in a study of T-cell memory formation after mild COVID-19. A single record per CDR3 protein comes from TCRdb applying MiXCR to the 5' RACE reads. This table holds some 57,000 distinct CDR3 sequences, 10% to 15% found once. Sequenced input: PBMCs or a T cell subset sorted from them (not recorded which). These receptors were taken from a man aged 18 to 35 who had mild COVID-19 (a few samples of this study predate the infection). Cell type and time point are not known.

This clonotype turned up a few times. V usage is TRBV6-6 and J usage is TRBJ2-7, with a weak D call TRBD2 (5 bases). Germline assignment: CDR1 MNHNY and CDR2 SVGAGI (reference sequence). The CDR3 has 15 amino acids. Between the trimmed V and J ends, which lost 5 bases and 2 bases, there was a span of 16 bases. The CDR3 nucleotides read TGTGCCAGCAGTACCCCGGACGGAGGTACCTACGAGCAGTACGTC. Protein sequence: CASSTPDGGTYEQYV.

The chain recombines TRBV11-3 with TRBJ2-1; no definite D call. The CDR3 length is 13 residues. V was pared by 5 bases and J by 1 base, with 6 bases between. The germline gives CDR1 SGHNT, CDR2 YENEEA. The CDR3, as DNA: TGTGCCAGCAGCATCAGATCCTACAATGAGCAGTTCTTC. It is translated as CASSIRSYNEQFF. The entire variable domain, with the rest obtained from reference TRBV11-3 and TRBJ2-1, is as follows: EAGVVQSPRYKIIEKKQPVAFWCNPISGHNTLYWYLQNLGQGPELLIRYENEEAVDDSQLPKDRFSAERLKGVDSTLKIQPAELGDSAVYLCASSIRSYNEQFFGPGTRLTVL.

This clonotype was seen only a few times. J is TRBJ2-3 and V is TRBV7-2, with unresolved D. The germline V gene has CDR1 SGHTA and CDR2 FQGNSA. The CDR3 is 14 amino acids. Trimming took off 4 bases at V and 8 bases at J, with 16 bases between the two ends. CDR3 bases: TGTGCCAGCAGCTCCCCGCAAGGCCCCCGTACGCAGTATTTT. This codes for CASSSPQGPRTQYF.

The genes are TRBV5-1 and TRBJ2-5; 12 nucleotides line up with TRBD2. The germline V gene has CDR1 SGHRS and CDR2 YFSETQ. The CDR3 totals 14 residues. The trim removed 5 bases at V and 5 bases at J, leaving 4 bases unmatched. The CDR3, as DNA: TGCGCCAGCAGTGGACTAGCGGGGACGGAGACCCAGTACTTC. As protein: CASSGLAGTETQYF.

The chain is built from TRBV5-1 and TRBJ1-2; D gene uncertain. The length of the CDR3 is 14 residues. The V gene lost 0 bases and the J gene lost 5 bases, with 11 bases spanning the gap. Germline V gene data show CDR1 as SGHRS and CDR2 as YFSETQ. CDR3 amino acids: CASSLAQEQYGYTF. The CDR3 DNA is TGCGCCAGCAGCTTGGCCCAGGAGCAGTATGGCTACACCTTC.

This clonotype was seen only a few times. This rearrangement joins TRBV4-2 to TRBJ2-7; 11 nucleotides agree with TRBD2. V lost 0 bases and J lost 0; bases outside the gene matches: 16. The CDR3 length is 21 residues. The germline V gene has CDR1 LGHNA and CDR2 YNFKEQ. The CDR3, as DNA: TGTGCCAGCAGCCAAGATCACCCTGTCGGCCTAGCGGGGGGCCCCTCCTACGAGCAGTACTTC. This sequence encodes CASSQDHPVGLAGGPSYEQYF.

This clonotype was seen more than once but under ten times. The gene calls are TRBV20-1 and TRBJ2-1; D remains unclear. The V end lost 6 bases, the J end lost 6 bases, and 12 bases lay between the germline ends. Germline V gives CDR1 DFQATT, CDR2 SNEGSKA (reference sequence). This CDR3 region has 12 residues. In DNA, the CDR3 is TGCAGTGCCCTGACCATTCTCAATGAGCAGTTCTTC. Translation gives CSALTILNEQFF.

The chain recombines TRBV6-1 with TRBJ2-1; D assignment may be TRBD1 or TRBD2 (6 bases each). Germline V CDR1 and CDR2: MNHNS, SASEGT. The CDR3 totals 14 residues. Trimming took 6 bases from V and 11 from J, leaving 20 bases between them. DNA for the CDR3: TGTGCCAGCAGGGGTATTTCGGGGGCGGGGAAGCAGTTCTTC. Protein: CASRGISGAGKQFF.

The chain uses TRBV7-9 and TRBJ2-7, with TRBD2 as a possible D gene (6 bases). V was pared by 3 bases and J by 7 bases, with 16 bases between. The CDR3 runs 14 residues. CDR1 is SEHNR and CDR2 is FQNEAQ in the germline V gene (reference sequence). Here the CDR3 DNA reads TGTGCCAGCAGCTTGGAGGGGCCGTCCTCAGAGCAGTACTTC. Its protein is CASSLEGPSSEQYF. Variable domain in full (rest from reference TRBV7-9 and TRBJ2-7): DTGVSQNPRHKITKRGQNVTFRCDPISEHNRLYWYRQTLGQGPEFLTYFQNEAQLEKSRLLSDRFSAERPKGSFSTLEIQRTEQGDSAMYLCASSLEGPSSEQYFGPGTRLTVT.